The clone carrying this T cell receptor beta chain was seen a single time. Its antigen is currently unknown. A read error may explain this, as a much larger clone is one base away. The authors deemed Graves' hyperthyroidism stable absent ophthalmopathy progression within 18 months. This entry comes from a study of T cells in Graves' hyperthyroidism and ophthalmopathy. About the research overall: Upon initial diagnosis and before any treatment, peripheral blood was collected. Notes on the study in general: In the blood, most expanded thyroid clonotypes above 0.001 appeared as well. A model using 13 V-J features told ophthalmopathy apart from stable hyperthyroidism.

Germline V gene data show CDR1 as SNHLY and CDR2 as FYNNEI. The CDR3 spans 16 residues. RNA transcripts yielded amplified TCR beta CDR3 regions. The HTBI set primed first-round TCR CDR3 RT-PCR. Each CDR3 protein is one row after TCRdb ran MiXCR on the multiplex PCR reads. Among 300,000 to 450,000 distinct CDR3 sequences listed, under 15% were seen once. Material for sequencing was blood. The chain has TRBV2 and TRBJ1-4, with TRBD1 as a possible D gene (5 bases). The sequence was obtained from a woman aged 25 to 39 with Graves' hyperthyroidism. CDR3 DNA: TGTGCCAGCAGTGAATGGGGGTTTGCAACTAATGAAAAACTGCTTTTT. It is translated as CASSEWGFATNEKLLF.